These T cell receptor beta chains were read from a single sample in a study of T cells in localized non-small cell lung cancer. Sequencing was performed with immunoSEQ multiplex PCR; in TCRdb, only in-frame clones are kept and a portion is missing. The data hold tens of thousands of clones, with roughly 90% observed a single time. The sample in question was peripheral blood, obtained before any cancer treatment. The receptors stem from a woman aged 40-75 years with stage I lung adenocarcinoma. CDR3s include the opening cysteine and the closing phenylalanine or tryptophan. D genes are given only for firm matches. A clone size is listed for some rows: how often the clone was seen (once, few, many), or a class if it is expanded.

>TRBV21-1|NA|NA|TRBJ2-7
CASSKRFPGDRYYEQYF
TGTGCCAGCAGCAAAAGATTCCCCGGGGACAGGTACTACGAGCAGTACTTC
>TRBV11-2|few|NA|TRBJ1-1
CASSLYRDTEAFF
TGTGCCAGCAGCTTATACAGGGACACTGAAGCTTTCTTT
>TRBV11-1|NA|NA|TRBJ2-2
CASRPAIHGELFF
TGTGCCAGCAGACCAGCGATCCACGGGGAGCTGTTTTTT
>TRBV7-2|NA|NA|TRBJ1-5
CASSLDRVQPQHF
TGTGCCAGCAGCTTAGACAGGGTTCAGCCCCAGCATTTT
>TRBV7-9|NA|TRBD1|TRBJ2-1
CASSLGQGDDEQFF
TGTGCCAGCAGCTTAGGGCAGGGGGACGATGAGCAGTTCTTC
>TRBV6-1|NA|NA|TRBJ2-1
CASSKAGQAKNEQFF
TGTGCCAGCAGCAAAGCGGGACAGGCTAAGAATGAGCAGTTCTTC
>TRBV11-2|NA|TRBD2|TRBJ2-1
CASRLLTSGGALGEQFF
TGTGCCAGCAGACTACTAACTAGCGGGGGGGCCCTCGGTGAGCAGTTCTTC
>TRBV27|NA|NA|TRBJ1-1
CASSLYRNTEAFF
TGTGCCAGCAGTTTGTACAGAAACACTGAAGCTTTCTTT
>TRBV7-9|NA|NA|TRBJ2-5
CASRQKTQGETQYF
TGTGCCAGCAGACAGAAGACCCAAGGGGAGACCCAGTACTTC
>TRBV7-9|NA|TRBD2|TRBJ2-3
CASSLVSGGSSTDTQYF
TGTGCCAGCAGCTTAGTGTCGGGGGGTAGTAGCACAGATACGCAGTATTTT
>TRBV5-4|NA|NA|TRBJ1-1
CASSLGGGRGTEAFF
TGTGCCAGCAGCCTCGGAGGGGGAAGGGGTACTGAAGCTTTCTTT
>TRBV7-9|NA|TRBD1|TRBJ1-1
CASSLRDRGEAFF
TGTGCCAGCAGCTTACGAGACAGGGGAGAAGCTTTCTTT
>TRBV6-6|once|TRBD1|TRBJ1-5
CASSYVQGLGQPQHF
TGTGCCAGCAGTTACGTACAGGGGCTGGGGCAGCCCCAGCATTTT
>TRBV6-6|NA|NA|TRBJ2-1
CASTYVASPYNEQFF
TGTGCCAGCACCTACGTAGCGAGTCCCTACAATGAGCAGTTCTTC
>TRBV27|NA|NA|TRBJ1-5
CASSFGGLVQPQHF
TGTGCCAGCAGTTTCGGGGGGCTCGTCCAGCCCCAGCATTTT
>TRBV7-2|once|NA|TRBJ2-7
CASSFTSPPEQYF
TGTGCCAGCAGTTTTACTAGTCCGCCCGAGCAGTACTTC
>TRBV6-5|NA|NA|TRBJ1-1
CASSYSPMGGTEAFF
TGTGCCAGCAGTTACTCCCCTATGGGTGGCACTGAAGCTTTCTTT
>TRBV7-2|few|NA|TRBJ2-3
CASSLGAAPDTQYF
TGTGCCAGCAGCTTAGGTGCAGCCCCAGATACGCAGTATTTT
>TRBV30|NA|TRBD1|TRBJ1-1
CAWYRGRNTEAFF
TGTGCCTGGTACAGGGGTAGAAACACTGAAGCTTTCTTT
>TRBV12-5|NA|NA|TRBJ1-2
CASGGDPTRGYTF
TGTGCTAGTGGCGGGGATCCGACGCGGGGCTACACCTTC
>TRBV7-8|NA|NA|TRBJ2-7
CASSLVWANYEQYF
TGTGCCAGCAGCTTAGTCTGGGCGAACTACGAGCAGTACTTC
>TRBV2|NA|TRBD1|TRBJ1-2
CASSEGLGQTNYGYTF
TGTGCCAGCAGTGAGGGTCTGGGACAGACAAACTATGGCTACACCTTC
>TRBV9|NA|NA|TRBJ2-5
CASSVGTTSQETQYF
TGTGCCAGCAGCGTAGGGACTACTTCCCAAGAGACCCAGTACTTC
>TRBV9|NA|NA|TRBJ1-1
CASSADSGFAEAFF
TGTGCCAGCAGCGCAGACAGTGGATTCGCTGAAGCTTTCTTT
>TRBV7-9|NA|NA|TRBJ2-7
CASLRQLCYEQYF
TGTGCCAGTTTACGACAGTTGTGCTACGAGCAGTACTTC
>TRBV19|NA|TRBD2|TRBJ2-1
CASSIAAGLYNEQFF
TGTGCCAGTAGTATAGCAGCGGGGCTTTACAATGAGCAGTTCTTC
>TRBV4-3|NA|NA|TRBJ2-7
CASSEGDYEQYF
TGCGCCAGCTCGGAAGGGGACTACGAGCAGTACTTC
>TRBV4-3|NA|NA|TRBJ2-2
CASSQDSGSGELFF
TGCGCCAGCAGCCAAGATAGTGGTTCCGGGGAGCTGTTTTTT
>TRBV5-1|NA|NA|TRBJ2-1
CASSLDPGAGYNEQFF
TGCGCCAGCAGCTTGGACCCAGGGGCGGGCTACAATGAGCAGTTCTTC
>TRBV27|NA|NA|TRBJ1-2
CASSPTPPGVDLNGYTF
TGTGCCAGCAGCCCTACCCCCCCGGGGGTCGACCTGAATGGCTACACCTTC
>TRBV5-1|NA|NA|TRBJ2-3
CASSWSPSGMSSTDTQYF
TGCGCCAGCAGCTGGTCTCCCAGTGGGATGTCTAGCACAGATACGCAGTATTTT
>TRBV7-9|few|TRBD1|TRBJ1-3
CASSLVRTGRGNTIYF
TGTGCCAGCAGCTTAGTGAGGACAGGGAGGGGAAACACCATATATTTT
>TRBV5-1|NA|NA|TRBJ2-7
CASSLVLGQGWDEQYF
TGCGCCAGCAGCTTGGTATTAGGTCAGGGGTGGGACGAGCAGTACTTC
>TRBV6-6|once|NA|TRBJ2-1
CASTPKGDLGNEQFF
TGTGCCAGCACTCCAAAGGGGGATCTCGGCAATGAGCAGTTCTTC
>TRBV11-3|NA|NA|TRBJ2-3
CASSLVSGSTDTQYF
TGTGCCAGCAGCTTAGTTTCCGGGAGCACAGATACGCAGTATTTT
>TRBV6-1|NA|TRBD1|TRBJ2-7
CASRGTGGPYEQYF
TGTGCCAGCAGGGGGACAGGGGGGCCCTACGAGCAGTACTTC
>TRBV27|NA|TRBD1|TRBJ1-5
CASSLKGQGFYSNQPQHF
TGTGCCAGCAGTTTGAAAGGACAGGGGTTCTATAGCAATCAGCCCCAGCATTTT
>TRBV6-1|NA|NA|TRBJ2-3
CASSVNPSTDTQYF
TGTGCCAGCAGTGTCAACCCTAGCACAGATACGCAGTATTTT
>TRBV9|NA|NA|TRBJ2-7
CASSVSPDRLSYEQYF
TGTGCCAGCAGCGTCTCCCCCGACAGGCTCTCCTACGAGCAGTACTTC
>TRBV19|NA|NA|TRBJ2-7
CASSISGYEQYF
TGTGCCAGTAGTATCTCCGGGTACGAGCAGTACTTC
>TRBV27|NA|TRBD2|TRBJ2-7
CASSFFPSGDYEQYF
TGTGCCAGCAGTTTTTTCCCTAGCGGGGATTACGAGCAGTACTTC
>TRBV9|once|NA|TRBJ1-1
CASSVGGSTKTEAFF
TGTGCCAGCAGCGTAGGTGGCTCGACGAAAACTGAAGCTTTCTTT
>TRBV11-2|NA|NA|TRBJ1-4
CASSSHSAGVDEKLFF
TGTGCCAGCAGCTCTCACAGTGCAGGCGTAGATGAAAAACTGTTTTTT
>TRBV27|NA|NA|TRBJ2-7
CASSFSPSSPYEQYF
TGTGCCAGCAGTTTTAGTCCCTCCTCGCCCTACGAGCAGTACTTC
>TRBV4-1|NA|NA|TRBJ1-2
CASSQGAKGYTF
TGCGCCAGCAGCCAAGGGGCGAAAGGCTACACCTTC
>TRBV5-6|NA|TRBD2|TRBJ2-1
CASSPQLAGAYNEQFF
TGTGCCAGCAGCCCACAACTAGCGGGAGCCTACAATGAGCAGTTCTTC
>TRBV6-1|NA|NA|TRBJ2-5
CASSDRGGGAGLNRETQYF
TGTGCCAGCAGTGATCGGGGCGGGGGCGCCGGACTGAATAGGGAGACCCAGTACTTC
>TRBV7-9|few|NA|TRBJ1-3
CASSQGQRGPYF
TGTGCCAGCAGCCAAGGACAGCGGGGACCATATTTT
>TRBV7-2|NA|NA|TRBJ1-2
CASSPVREAYGYTF
TGTGCCAGCAGCCCCGTCAGGGAAGCCTATGGCTACACCTTC
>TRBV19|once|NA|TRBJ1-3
CASGTRWSSGNTIYF
TGTGCCAGTGGCACCCGATGGAGCTCTGGAAACACCATATATTTT
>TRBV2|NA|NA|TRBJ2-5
CASSDRRSQETQYF
TGTGCCAGCAGTGATAGGCGCAGCCAAGAGACCCAGTACTTC
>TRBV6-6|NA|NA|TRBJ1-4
CASSYGQASLNEKLFF
TGTGCCAGCAGTTACGGTCAGGCCAGCCTTAATGAAAAACTGTTTTTT
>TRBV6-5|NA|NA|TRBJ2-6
CASSPPGPGANVLTF
TGTGCCAGCAGTCCACCCGGGCCTGGGGCCAACGTCCTGACTTTC
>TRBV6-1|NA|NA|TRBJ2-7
CASEVYPYEQYF
TGTGCCAGCGAGGTGTACCCCTACGAGCAGTACTTC
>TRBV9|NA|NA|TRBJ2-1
CASSLDEVPDEQFF
TGTGCCAGCAGCCTAGACGAGGTTCCGGATGAGCAGTTCTTC
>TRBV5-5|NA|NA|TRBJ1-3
CASSFDRNSGNTIYF
TGTGCCAGCAGCTTTGACAGAAACTCTGGAAACACCATATATTTT
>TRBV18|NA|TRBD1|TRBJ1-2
CASSPDRTPGGYTF
TGTGCCAGCTCACCGGACAGGACACCGGGGGGCTACACCTTC
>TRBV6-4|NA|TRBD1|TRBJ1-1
CASSDYPMDRGSNTEAFF
TGTGCCAGCAGTGACTACCCTATGGACAGGGGGTCGAACACTGAAGCTTTCTTT
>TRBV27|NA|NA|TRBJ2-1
CASSLGMVGHNEQFF
TGTGCCAGCAGTTTAGGGATGGTGGGACACAATGAGCAGTTCTTC
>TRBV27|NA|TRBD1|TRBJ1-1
CASSTNRGRGTEAFF
TGTGCCAGCAGCACAAACAGGGGGCGCGGTACTGAAGCTTTCTTT